This TCR beta chain was observed in a study of blood T cell repertoires in COVID-19 (dated by TCRdb to 2018 to 2021). Describing the broader study: Collaborator samples came from the United States, Italy and Spain and covered acute and convalescent phases of COVID-19. The material from the prospective study consisted of cDNA or gDNA derived from T cells, B-cell-depleted T cells, or PBMCs. Subjects who had been exposed to COVID-19, were actively infected with it, or had recovered from it provided the deeply sampled blood TCRbeta repertoires that made up the dataset. The repertoires were released in a freely available public database intended as a resource for research on the immune response to SARS-CoV-2. Samples were obtained from the ongoing ImmuneRACE study (first 160 participants) and from over a thousand subjects provided by 6 global collaborators. Nearly every sample came with metadata listing a de-identified subject ID, COVID-19 status, age in years and sex. Where available, HLA class I and class II types were obtained from metadata supplied by the sample provider rather than from assay-based typing. Study-wide conclusions, independent of this receptor: The quantity of clinical and demographic metadata differed by source and by participant and was supplied without curation.

In the prospective study, participants were about 18 to 95 years old, resided in 25 or so geographic areas of the United States, and were enrolled through a virtual design. Cohort assignment in the prospective study relied on participant-reported clinical history from a screening survey and a study questionnaire. For ImmuneRACE Cohort 3, a participant was defined as recovered based on two consecutive negative NP/OP PCR tests, clearance by a healthcare professional, or resolution of symptoms. In the prospective study, mobile phlebotomists collected whole blood, serum and a nasopharyngeal or oropharyngeal swab from each participant. Prospective study participants could optionally give additional blood draws and questionnaires over an approximately 2-month period. Blood samples from the prospective study were shipped frozen or at room temperature prior to DNA extraction. The germline V gene yields MNHEY for CDR1 and SVGAGI for CDR2. Trimming leaves V shorter by 5 bases and J shorter by 1 base, with the junction holding 2 bases beyond the gene matches. There are 13 amino acids in the CDR3, from cysteine to phenylalanine inclusive. Kept here is only the CDR3 DNA, which spans 39 bases and is read in frame from base 1.

The immunoSEQ Assay, a bias-controlled multiplex PCR, was used to amplify TCRbeta CDR3 regions from genomic DNA. Per the authors' processing: The number of nucleated cells in each sample was estimated by amplification of reference gene primers within the assay. To quantify the absolute abundance of each unique TCRbeta CDR3 rearrangement, sequence reads were collapsed and filtered. For each sample, productive Simpson clonality was calculated as the square root of Simpson's diversity index over productive rearrangements. Sourced from immuneACCESS, this table was stored by TCRdb with only in-frame sequences that have V and J called. A share of the clones is absent; for the studies checked, an unresolved V gene accounts for under half, and the remainder has no known explanation. The V and J calls and clone size were taken over from that table, and D and trimming were inferred from the DNA. This sample has over 200,000 clones in its table, and around 90% of those were observed once. The ten most abundant clones make up 10% to 12% of the sample.

This clone was counted a few times. No antigen is known for it. Per-nucleotide qualities are absent, and no much larger clonotype sits a single base away. The V and J segments used are TRBV6-5 and TRBJ2-7, with 7 bases matching TRBD1. The source is a young man who had recovered from COVID-19. Source material: PBMCs or T cells enriched from blood (not recorded which). The CDR3 region has the sequence CASSQGQSYEQYF. The DNA sequence reads TGTGCCAGCAGTCAGGGACAGTCCTACGAGCAGTACTTC.